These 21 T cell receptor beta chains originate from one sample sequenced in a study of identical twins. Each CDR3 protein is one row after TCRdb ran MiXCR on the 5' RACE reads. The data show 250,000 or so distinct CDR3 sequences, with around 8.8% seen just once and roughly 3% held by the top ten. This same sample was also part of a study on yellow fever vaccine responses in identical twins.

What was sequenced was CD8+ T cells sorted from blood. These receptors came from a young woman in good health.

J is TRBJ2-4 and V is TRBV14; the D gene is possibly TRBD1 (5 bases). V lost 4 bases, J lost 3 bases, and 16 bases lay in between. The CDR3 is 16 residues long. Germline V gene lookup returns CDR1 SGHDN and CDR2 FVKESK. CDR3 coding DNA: TGTGCCAGCAGCCTCCGACCTGGAGACAGCAAAAACATTCAGTACTTC. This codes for CASSLRPGDSKNIQYF.

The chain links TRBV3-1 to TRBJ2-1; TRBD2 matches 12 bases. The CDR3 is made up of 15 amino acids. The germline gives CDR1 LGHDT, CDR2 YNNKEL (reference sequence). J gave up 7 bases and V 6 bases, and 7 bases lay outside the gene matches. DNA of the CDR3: TGTGCCAGCAGAACTAGCGGGGGGCGAGGGAATGAGCAGTTCTTC. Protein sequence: CASRTSGGRGNEQFF.

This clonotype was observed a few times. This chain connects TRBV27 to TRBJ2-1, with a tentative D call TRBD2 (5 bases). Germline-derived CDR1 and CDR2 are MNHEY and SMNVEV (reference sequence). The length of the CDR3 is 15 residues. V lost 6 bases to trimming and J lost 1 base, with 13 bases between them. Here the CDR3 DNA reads TGTGCCAGCAGAAGGGCGACTAATTCCTACAATGAGCAGTTCTTC. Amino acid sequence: CASRRATNSYNEQFF.

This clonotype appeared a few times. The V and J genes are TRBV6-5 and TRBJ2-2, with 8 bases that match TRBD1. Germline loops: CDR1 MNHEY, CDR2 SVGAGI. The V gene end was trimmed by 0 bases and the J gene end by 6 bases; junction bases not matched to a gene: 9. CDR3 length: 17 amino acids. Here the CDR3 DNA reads TGTGCCAGCAGTTACTCCTCCGGACAGGGAATTCCCGGGGAGCTGTTTTTT. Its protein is CASSYSSGQGIPGELFF.

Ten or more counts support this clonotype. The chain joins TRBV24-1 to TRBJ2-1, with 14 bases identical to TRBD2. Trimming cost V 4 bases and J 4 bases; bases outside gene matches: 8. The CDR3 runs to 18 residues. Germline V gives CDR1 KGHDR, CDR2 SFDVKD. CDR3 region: CATSDSGLAGGIYNEQFF. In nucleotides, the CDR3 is TGTGCCACCAGTGACTCCGGACTAGCGGGAGGTATATACAATGAGCAGTTCTTC.

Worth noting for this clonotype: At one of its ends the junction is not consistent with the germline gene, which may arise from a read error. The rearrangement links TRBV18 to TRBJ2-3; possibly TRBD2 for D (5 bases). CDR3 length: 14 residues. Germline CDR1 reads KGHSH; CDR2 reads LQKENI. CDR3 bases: TGTGCCAGCTCCCCACCAGCGGAAACAGATACGCAGTATTTT. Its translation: CASSPPAETDTQYF.

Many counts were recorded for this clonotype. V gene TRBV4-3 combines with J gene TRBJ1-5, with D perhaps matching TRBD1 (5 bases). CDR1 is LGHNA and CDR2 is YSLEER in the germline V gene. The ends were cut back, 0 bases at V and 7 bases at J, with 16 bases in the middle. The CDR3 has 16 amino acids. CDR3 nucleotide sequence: TGCGCCAGCAGCCAAGATTGGACAAAGGTGTCCCAGCCCCAGCATTTT. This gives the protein CASSQDWTKVSQPQHF.

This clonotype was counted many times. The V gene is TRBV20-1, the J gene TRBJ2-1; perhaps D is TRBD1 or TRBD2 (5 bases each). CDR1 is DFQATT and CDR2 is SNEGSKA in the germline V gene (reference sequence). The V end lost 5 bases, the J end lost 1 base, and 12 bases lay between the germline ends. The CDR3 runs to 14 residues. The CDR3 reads CSARDLMSYNEQFF. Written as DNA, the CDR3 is TGCAGTGCTCGGGACCTCATGTCCTACAATGAGCAGTTCTTC.

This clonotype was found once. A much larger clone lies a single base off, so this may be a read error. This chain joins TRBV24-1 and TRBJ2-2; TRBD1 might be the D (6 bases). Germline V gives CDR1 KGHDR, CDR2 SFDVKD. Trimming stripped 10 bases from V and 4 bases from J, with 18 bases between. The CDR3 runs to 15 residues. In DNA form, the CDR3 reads TGTGCCACAAAAGCCGGGACATATGGCACCGGGGAGCTGTTTTTT. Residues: CATKAGTYGTGELFF.

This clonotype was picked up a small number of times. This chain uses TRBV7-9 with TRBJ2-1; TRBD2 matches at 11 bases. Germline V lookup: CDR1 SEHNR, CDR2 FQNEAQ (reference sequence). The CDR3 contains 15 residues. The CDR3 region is CAFELAGAMYNEQFF. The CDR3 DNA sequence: TGTGCTTTCGAACTAGCGGGAGCAATGTACAATGAGCAGTTCTTC.

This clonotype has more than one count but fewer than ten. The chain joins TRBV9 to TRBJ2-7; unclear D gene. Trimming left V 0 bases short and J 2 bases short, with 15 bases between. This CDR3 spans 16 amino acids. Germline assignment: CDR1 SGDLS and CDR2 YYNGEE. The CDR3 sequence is CASSVGPPTLAYEQYF. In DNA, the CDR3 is TGTGCCAGCAGCGTAGGCCCTCCCACCCTCGCCTACGAGCAGTACTTC.

The CDR3 nucleotides are TGTGCCAGCAGCTTAGCCTCAGGCCCACTCGAGCAGTACTTC. Residues: CASSLASGPLEQYF. The V gene is TRBV7-2, the J gene TRBJ2-7; no reliable D call. From germline, CDR1 is SGHTA and CDR2 FQGNSA. The germline V and J ends were trimmed by 0 bases and 6 bases, with 12 bases remaining between them. The CDR3 is 14 amino acids.

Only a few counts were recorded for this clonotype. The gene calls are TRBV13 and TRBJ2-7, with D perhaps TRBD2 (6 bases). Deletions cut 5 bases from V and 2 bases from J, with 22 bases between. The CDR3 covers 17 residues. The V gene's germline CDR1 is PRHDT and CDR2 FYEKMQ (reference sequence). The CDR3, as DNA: TGTGCCAGCAGCCCGGGGGAAGGGACGAGAAAAACCTACGAGCAGTACTTC. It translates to CASSPGEGTRKTYEQYF.

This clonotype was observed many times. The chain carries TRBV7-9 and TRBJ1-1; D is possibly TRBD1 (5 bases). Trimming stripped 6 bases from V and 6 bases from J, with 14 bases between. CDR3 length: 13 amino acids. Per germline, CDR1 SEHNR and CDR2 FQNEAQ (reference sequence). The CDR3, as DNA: TGTGCCAGCAGTGAGTCGCCGACAGCTGAAGCTTTCTTT. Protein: CASSESPTAEAFF. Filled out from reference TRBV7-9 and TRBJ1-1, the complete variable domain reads DTGVSQNPRHKITKRGQNVTFRCDPISEHNRLYWYRQTLGQGPEFLTYFQNEAQLEKSRLLSDRFSAERPKGSFSTLEIQRTEQGDSAMYLCASSESPTAEAFFGQGTRLTVV.

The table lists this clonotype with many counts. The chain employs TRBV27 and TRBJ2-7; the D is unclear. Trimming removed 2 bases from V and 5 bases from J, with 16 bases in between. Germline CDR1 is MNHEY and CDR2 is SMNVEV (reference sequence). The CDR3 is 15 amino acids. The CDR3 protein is CASSLKFGAPHEQYF. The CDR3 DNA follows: TGTGCCAGCAGTTTAAAATTCGGAGCCCCCCACGAGCAGTACTTC.

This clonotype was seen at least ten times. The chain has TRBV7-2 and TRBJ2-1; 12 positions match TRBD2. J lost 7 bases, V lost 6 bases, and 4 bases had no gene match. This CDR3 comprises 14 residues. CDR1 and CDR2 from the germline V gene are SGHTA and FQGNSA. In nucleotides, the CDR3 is TGTGCCAGCAGTCTAGCGGGAGGGCCGAATGAGCAGTTCTTC. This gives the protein CASSLAGGPNEQFF.

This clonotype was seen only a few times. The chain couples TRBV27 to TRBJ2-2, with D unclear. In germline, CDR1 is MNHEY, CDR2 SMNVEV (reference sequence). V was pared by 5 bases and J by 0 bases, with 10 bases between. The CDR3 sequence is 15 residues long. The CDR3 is CASSGRFANTGELFF. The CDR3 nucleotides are TGTGCCAGCAGTGGGCGGTTCGCGAACACCGGGGAGCTGTTTTTT.

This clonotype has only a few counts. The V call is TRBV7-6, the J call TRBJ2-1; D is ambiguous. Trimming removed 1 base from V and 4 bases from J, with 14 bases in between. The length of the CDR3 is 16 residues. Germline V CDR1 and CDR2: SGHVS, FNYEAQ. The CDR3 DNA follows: TGTGCCAGCAGCTTAGGTGGATTTGGCAGATACAATGAGCAGTTCTTC. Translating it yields CASSLGGFGRYNEQFF.

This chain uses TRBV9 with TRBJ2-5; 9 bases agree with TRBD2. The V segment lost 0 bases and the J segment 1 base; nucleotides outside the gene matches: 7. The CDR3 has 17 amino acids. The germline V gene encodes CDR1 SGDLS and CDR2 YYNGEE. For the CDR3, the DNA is TGTGCCAGCAGCGTAGAGGCGGCGGGGGGGCTCCAAGAGACCCAGTACTTC. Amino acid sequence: CASSVEAAGGLQETQYF.

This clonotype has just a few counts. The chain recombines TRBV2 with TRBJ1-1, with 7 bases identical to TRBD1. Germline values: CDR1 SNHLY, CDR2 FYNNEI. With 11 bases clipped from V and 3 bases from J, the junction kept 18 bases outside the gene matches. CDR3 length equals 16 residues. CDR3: CALSARQGSGDTEAFF. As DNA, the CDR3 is TGTGCCCTTAGCGCCAGACAGGGTTCAGGGGACACTGAAGCTTTCTTT.

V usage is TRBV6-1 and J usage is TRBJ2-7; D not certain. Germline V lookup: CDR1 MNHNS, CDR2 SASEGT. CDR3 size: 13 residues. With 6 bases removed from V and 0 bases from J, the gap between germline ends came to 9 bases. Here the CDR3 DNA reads TGTGCCAGCAGGACCTTGGGCTCCTACGAGCAGTACTTC. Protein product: CASRTLGSYEQYF.